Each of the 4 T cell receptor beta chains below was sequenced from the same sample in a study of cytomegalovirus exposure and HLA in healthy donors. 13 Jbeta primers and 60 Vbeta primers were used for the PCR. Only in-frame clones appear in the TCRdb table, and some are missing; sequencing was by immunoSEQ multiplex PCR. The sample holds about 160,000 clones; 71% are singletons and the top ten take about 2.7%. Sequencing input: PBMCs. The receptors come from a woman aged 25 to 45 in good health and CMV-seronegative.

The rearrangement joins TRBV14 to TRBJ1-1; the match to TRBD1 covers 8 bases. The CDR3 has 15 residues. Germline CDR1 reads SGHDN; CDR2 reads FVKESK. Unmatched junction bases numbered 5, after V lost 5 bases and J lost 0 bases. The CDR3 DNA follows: TGTGCCAGCAGCGGCCCAGGGGGCTTGAACACTGAAGCTTTCTTT. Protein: CASSGPGGLNTEAFF.

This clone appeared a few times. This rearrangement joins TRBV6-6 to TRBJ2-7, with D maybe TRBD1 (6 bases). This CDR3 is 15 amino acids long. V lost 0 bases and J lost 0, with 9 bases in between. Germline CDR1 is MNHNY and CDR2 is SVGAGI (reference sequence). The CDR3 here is CASSYSLDSSYEQYF. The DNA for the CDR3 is TGTGCCAGCAGTTACTCATTGGACAGCTCCTACGAGCAGTACTTC.

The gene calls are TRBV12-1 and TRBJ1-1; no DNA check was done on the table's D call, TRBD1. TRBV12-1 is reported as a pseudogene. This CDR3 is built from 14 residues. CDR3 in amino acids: CASSFQGVNTEAFF. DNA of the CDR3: TGTGCCAGCAGCTTTCAAGGGGTGAACACTGAAGCTTTCTTT.

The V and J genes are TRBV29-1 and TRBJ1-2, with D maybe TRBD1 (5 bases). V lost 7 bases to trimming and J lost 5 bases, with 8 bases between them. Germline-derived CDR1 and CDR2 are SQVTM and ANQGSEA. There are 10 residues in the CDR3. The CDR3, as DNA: TGCAGCGCGACAGATTATGGCTACACCTTC. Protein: CSATDYGYTF.